The rows below give T cell receptor beta chains drawn from one sample of a study of beta chain features in type 1 diabetes. Sequencing used immunoSEQ multiplex PCR; TCRdb keeps in-frame clones, though not all of them. In the table there are 150,000 to 200,000 clones, about 9.8% of which are singletons. The sample consisted of central memory CD4+ T cells from blood. These receptors came from a woman aged 18-30 years in good health. CDR3s include the opening cysteine and the closing phenylalanine or tryptophan. D genes are given only for firm matches. Clone size is stated in some rows and not others, as once, few, many or a class when expanded.

abundance	j_gene	v_gene	d_gene	CDR3aa	CDR3nt
few	TRBJ1-1	TRBV5-6	TRBD1	CASSTPGQAYTEAFF	TGTGCCAGCAGCACCCCGGGACAGGCTTACACTGAAGCTTTCTTT
few	TRBJ1-2	TRBV6-5	TRBD1	CASSFGQELGYTF	TGTGCCAGCAGTTTCGGACAGGAACTTGGCTACACCTTC
few	TRBJ2-7	TRBV11-2	-	CASSLTTYEQYF	TGTGCCAGCAGCTTAACAACGTACGAGCAGTACTTC
few	TRBJ2-3	TRBV2	-	CASSVQAITDTQYF	TGTGCCAGCAGTGTCCAGGCAATCACAGATACGCAGTATTTT
few	TRBJ2-1	TRBV5-4	-	CASSPDYYNEQFF	TGTGCCAGCAGCCCCGACTACTACAATGAGCAGTTCTTC
-	TRBJ1-5	TRBV7-2	TRBD1	CASSSGQAGNQPQHF	TGTGCCAGCAGCTCCGGACAGGCCGGCAATCAGCCCCAGCATTTT
few	TRBJ1-1	TRBV4-2	TRBD1	CASSHLGTGGGNTEAFF	TGTGCCAGCAGCCACTTAGGCACAGGGGGCGGTAACACTGAAGCTTTCTTT
few	TRBJ2-5	TRBV2	TRBD2	CASSEEGRGTQYF	TGTGCCAGCAGTGAGGAGGGGAGGGGGACCCAGTACTTC
few	TRBJ1-1	TRBV30	-	CAWSPDSLEAFF	TGTGCCTGGAGCCCTGACAGTCTTGAAGCTTTCTTT
few	TRBJ1-3	TRBV5-1	-	CASSFTLAGVGNTIYF	TGCGCCAGCAGCTTTACGCTTGCAGGGGTCGGAAACACCATATATTTT
few	TRBJ1-2	TRBV7-9	-	CASRPPGQSNYGYTF	TGTGCCAGCAGGCCCCCTGGACAGAGTAACTATGGCTACACCTTC
few	TRBJ2-1	TRBV7-2	-	CASRHAGRSYNEQFF	TGTGCCAGCAGGCACGCGGGACGCTCCTACAATGAGCAGTTCTTC
-	TRBJ1-6	TRBV6-5	TRBD1	CASSRTGFNSPLHF	TGTGCCAGCAGCCGGACAGGGTTTAATTCACCCCTCCACTTT
-	TRBJ2-1	TRBV11-2	TRBD1	CASSSGTGGYNEQFF	TGTGCCAGCAGCTCCGGGACAGGGGGATACAATGAGCAGTTCTTC
-	TRBJ1-2	TRBV6-5	-	CASSSGQLRGGYTF	TGTGCCAGCAGTTCCGGACAGTTGCGAGGCGGCTACACCTTC
-	TRBJ2-1	TRBV4-1	-	CASSREELANEQFF	TGCGCCAGCAGCCGTGAGGAACTAGCTAATGAGCAGTTCTTC
few	TRBJ1-5	TRBV27	-	CASRRQNQPQHF	TGTGCCAGCAGGAGACAGAATCAGCCCCAGCATTTT
-	TRBJ2-7	TRBV2	TRBD2	CASSPSLAGYEQYF	TGTGCCAGCTCCCCCTCATTAGCGGGTTACGAGCAGTACTTC
-	TRBJ1-5	TRBV7-9	TRBD1	CASSFWTGGLGNQPQHF	TGTGCCAGCAGTTTTTGGACAGGGGGGCTTGGCAATCAGCCCCAGCATTTT
few	TRBJ2-3	TRBV5-6	TRBD2	CASSKVGLGTTDTQYF	TGTGCCAGCAGCAAGGTCGGACTAGGTACAACAGATACGCAGTATTTT
-	TRBJ2-7	TRBV5-6	TRBD1	CASSLRDRGLYEQYF	TGTGCCAGCAGCTTGAGGGACAGGGGCCTCTACGAGCAGTACTTC
-	TRBJ2-4	TRBV5-4	-	CASSPRDSEDIQYF	TGTGCCAGCAGCCCCCGGGACTCGGAAGACATTCAGTACTTC
-	TRBJ2-3	TRBV23-1	TRBD2	CASSHGAGGLTDTQYF	TGCGCCAGCAGCCATGGGGCGGGGGGCCTCACAGATACGCAGTATTTT
-	TRBJ1-2	TRBV6-5	-	CASRPNSNYGYTF	TGTGCCAGCAGGCCCAACTCAAACTATGGCTACACCTTC
-	TRBJ2-7	TRBV5-1	-	CASSLSAGAYEQYF	TGCGCCAGCAGCTTGTCGGCAGGGGCATACGAGCAGTACTTC
-	TRBJ2-7	TRBV9	-	CASSGPLTAPSYEQYF	TGTGCCAGCAGCGGCCCCCTGACAGCGCCCTCCTACGAGCAGTACTTC
few	TRBJ2-1	TRBV7-9	TRBD2	CASSRLAGTYNEQFF	TGTGCCAGCAGCCGACTAGCGGGGACCTACAATGAGCAGTTCTTC
-	TRBJ1-1	TRBV5-1	TRBD1	CASSPQGDTEAFF	TGCGCCAGCAGCCCCCAGGGGGACACTGAAGCTTTCTTT
-	TRBJ1-4	TRBV18	-	CASSASGQKNEKLFF	TGTGCCAGCTCAGCCTCGGGACAAAAGAATGAAAAACTGTTTTTT
few	TRBJ1-3	TRBV29-1	TRBD1	CSASTGAGNTIYF	TGCAGCGCGTCAACAGGGGCAGGAAACACCATATATTTT
-	TRBJ2-1	TRBV15	TRBD2	CATSSPSGGGNNEQFF	TGTGCCACCAGCAGTCCCAGCGGGGGAGGGAACAATGAGCAGTTCTTC
-	TRBJ2-6	TRBV30	-	CAWSWGSSNVLTF	TGTGCCTGGAGTTGGGGCTCTTCGAACGTCCTGACTTTC
few	TRBJ2-3	TRBV7-8	TRBD2	CASSLGLALYRRTDTQYF	TGTGCCAGCAGCCTGGGACTAGCTTTATACCGGAGAACAGATACGCAGTATTTT
-	TRBJ2-1	TRBV7-2	-	CASSPSGAEQFF	TGTGCCAGCAGCCCCTCGGGTGCTGAGCAGTTCTTC
few	TRBJ2-1	TRBV5-1	TRBD2	CASSLGGSSYNEQFF	TGCGCCAGCAGCTTGGGCGGGAGCTCCTACAATGAGCAGTTCTTC
few	TRBJ2-5	TRBV11-2	-	CASSLAQETQYF	TGTGCCAGCAGCTTGGCCCAAGAGACCCAGTACTTC
few	TRBJ2-5	TRBV5-4	TRBD2	CASSSAAGVGGETQYF	TGTGCCAGCAGCTCGGCAGCGGGAGTCGGAGGAGAGACCCAGTACTTC
-	TRBJ1-1	TRBV4-3	-	CASSQEGGTEAFF	TGCGCCAGCAGCCAAGAGGGGGGGACTGAAGCTTTCTTT
-	TRBJ2-1	TRBV7-2	-	CASSVTGQYNEQFF	TGTGCCAGCAGCGTCACGGGTCAATACAATGAGCAGTTCTTC
many	TRBJ1-6	TRBV7-3	-	CASGQQGLNSPLHF	TGTGCCAGCGGCCAGCAGGGACTTAATTCACCCCTCCACTTT
-	TRBJ2-2	TRBV5-4	-	CASSPRGGTNTGELFF	TGTGCCAGCAGCCCTAGGGGGGGTACGAACACCGGGGAGCTGTTTTTT
few	TRBJ1-3	TRBV30	-	CAWRLLSGNTIYF	TGTGCCTGGAGACTACTCTCTGGAAACACCATATATTTT
few	TRBJ1-2	TRBV4-2	TRBD1	CASSQAGQGMDYGYTF	TGTGCCAGCAGCCAAGCCGGACAGGGTATGGACTATGGCTACACCTTC
-	TRBJ1-2	TRBV13	TRBD1	CASSRRDRRWEDGYTF	TGTGCCAGCAGCCGTAGGGACAGGAGATGGGAGGATGGCTACACCTTC
few	TRBJ2-1	TRBV7-2	-	CASSLAGGPNNEQFF	TGTGCCAGCAGCTTAGCGGGGGGGCCTAATAATGAGCAGTTCTTC
-	TRBJ2-5	TRBV7-8	TRBD1	CASSARQGERETQYF	TGTGCCAGCAGCGCTAGACAGGGGGAGAGGGAGACCCAGTACTTC
-	TRBJ2-1	TRBV5-1	-	CASSLQGSSGEQFF	TGCGCCAGCAGCTTGCAGGGTTCGTCGGGTGAGCAGTTCTTC
-	TRBJ1-2	TRBV15	-	CATSREQGNYGYTF	TGTGCCACCAGCAGGGAACAGGGCAACTATGGCTACACCTTC
few	TRBJ1-1	TRBV5-4	-	CASSQDRNTEAFF	TGTGCCAGCAGCCAAGACAGGAACACTGAAGCTTTCTTT
few	TRBJ2-5	TRBV19	TRBD2	CASSIAAGGAQETQYF	TGTGCCAGTAGTATAGCAGCGGGAGGCGCCCAAGAGACCCAGTACTTC
few	TRBJ1-2	TRBV6-1	-	CASSSYRVGYTF	TGTGCCAGCAGTTCCTACAGAGTCGGCTACACCTTC
-	TRBJ2-1	TRBV4-2	TRBD2	CASSQEPFSAGLAGVNEQFF	TGTGCCAGCAGCCAAGAGCCGTTTTCAGCAGGACTAGCGGGAGTGAATGAGCAGTTCTTC
few	TRBJ1-4	TRBV7-2	TRBD1	CASSLGGQNNEKLFF	TGTGCCAGCAGCTTAGGGGGACAGAATAATGAAAAACTGTTTTTT
few	TRBJ2-7	TRBV6-5	TRBD2	CASEAGVSYEQYF	TGTGCCAGCGAGGCGGGAGTGTCCTACGAGCAGTACTTC
few	TRBJ1-3	TRBV15	-	CATSPGDFSGNTIYF	TGTGCCACCAGTCCAGGGGATTTCTCTGGAAACACCATATATTTT